This T cell receptor (beta chain) is drawn from a study of beta chain features in type 1 diabetes. General study findings and limits: Here, the possible influence of HLA type (on TCRB rearrangement) remained unresolved.

cDNA synthesis used the whole RNA isolate, giving expressed TCRB sequences. Sequencing was performed with immunoSEQ multiplex PCR; in TCRdb, only in-frame clones are kept and a portion is missing. The table lists 120,000 to 150,000 clones, about 51% of them singletons, with over 0.4% in the top ten. As for this clone: No antigen is known for it.

Germline CDR1 and CDR2: SGHTA and FQGTGA. CDR3 length equals 17 residues. Losses at the gene ends were 5 bases for V and 6 bases for J; bases not matched to a gene: 10. The specimen was Tregs from blood. The source of this sequence is a man aged 18 to 30 in good health. This chain connects TRBV7-3 to TRBJ2-4, with 13 bases matching TRBD2. CDR3 sequence: CASSPRTSGSLGNIQYF. The CDR3 DNA reads as TGTGCCAGCAGCCCCAGGACTAGCGGGAGTCTGGGAAACATTCAGTACTTC.